This is a list of T cell receptor beta chains from one sample in a study of CD8 T cells in ankylosing spondylitis. Using its own MiXCR run on the 5' RACE reads, TCRdb lists one record per CDR3 protein. Of 150,000 to 200,000 distinct CDR3 sequences in the sample, 15% to 20% were seen once. Material for sequencing was blood, either unsorted or a sorted T cell fraction (not recorded which). Receptors were obtained from a male donor between 5 and 35 years old with ankylosing spondylitis or in good health (not recorded which). The CDR3 runs from the conserved cysteine through the conserved F or W. The order of the fields is D gene, V gene, clone size, J gene, CDR3 protein, CDR3 DNA. A D gene is named only where the DNA matches it firmly. Part of the rows lack a size; the others show once, few, many or a class for expanded clones.

>TRBD1|TRBV29-1|many|TRBJ1-2
CSVPVRGRGGYTF
TGCAGCGTTCCGGTTAGGGGGCGAGGTGGCTACACCTTC
>TRBD2|TRBV5-1|many|TRBJ2-1
CASSNSGIRYNEQFF
TGCGCCAGCAGCAATAGCGGGATTCGCTACAATGAGCAGTTCTTC
>NA|TRBV29-1|many|TRBJ2-2
CSVEGQGLPGELFF
TGCAGCGTTGAAGGACAAGGGTTACCCGGGGAGCTGTTTTTT
>NA|TRBV20-1|NA|TRBJ2-3
CSAINPPVDTQYF
TGCAGTGCTATAAACCCCCCAGTTGATACGCAGTATTTT
>TRBD2|TRBV20-1|many|TRBJ2-3
CSASVAFAGLSTDTQYF
TGCAGTGCTAGTGTTGCCTTCGCGGGACTAAGCACAGATACGCAGTATTTT
>NA|TRBV29-1|many|TRBJ2-5
CSAVEETQYF
TGCAGCGCCGTTGAGGAGACCCAGTACTTC
>TRBD2|TRBV4-1|many|TRBJ2-1
CASSQDKDGRAESNEQFF
TGCGCCAGCAGCCAAGATAAAGACGGGAGGGCCGAGTCAAATGAGCAGTTCTTC
>NA|TRBV4-3|few|TRBJ2-7
CASSQDWNEQYF
TGCGCCAGCAGCCAAGACTGGAACGAGCAGTACTTC
>NA|TRBV12-3/TRBV12-4|many|TRBJ1-2
CASSRVLDYGYTF
TGTGCCAGCAGTAGGGTCCTCGACTATGGCTACACCTTC
>TRBD2|TRBV4-3|NA|TRBJ2-1
CASSRSGGTSANEQFF
TGCGCCAGCAGCCGCTCGGGGGGGACTAGTGCCAATGAGCAGTTCTTC
>TRBD1|TRBV5-4|NA|TRBJ2-7
CASSSGQGRIYEQYF
TGTGCCAGCAGCTCCGGACAGGGACGCATCTACGAGCAGTACTTC
>NA|TRBV29-1|many|TRBJ2-7
CSVSSGGSSYEQYF
TGCAGCGTCTCGTCCGGGGGCAGCTCCTACGAGCAGTACTTC
>TRBD2|TRBV7-2|many|TRBJ2-1
CASSQIPGLAIEQFF
TGTGCCAGCAGCCAAATTCCGGGACTAGCCATTGAGCAGTTCTTC
>NA|TRBV20-1|few|TRBJ1-1
CSARTFREAGTEAFF
TGCAGTGCTAGAACGTTCCGGGAGGCGGGCACTGAAGCTTTCTTT
>TRBD2|TRBV7-2|many|TRBJ2-2
CASSLQSQLAVTPEGTGELFF
TGTGCCAGCAGCTTACAGTCCCAACTAGCGGTTACCCCAGAGGGCACCGGGGAGCTGTTTTTT
>NA|TRBV7-9|many|TRBJ2-7
CASVDRDYYEQYF
TGTGCCAGTGTCGACAGGGACTACTACGAGCAGTACTTC
>TRBD2|TRBV12-3/TRBV12-4|many|TRBJ2-5
CASTPGGQETQYF
TGTGCCAGCACTCCGGGAGGACAAGAGACCCAGTACTTC
>NA|TRBV19|many|TRBJ1-1
CASSMPGLTEAFF
TGTGCCAGTAGTATGCCAGGGCTGACTGAAGCTTTCTTT
>NA|TRBV10-3|many|TRBJ2-5
CAISVSSGQETQYF
TGTGCCATCAGTGTTAGTTCTGGCCAAGAGACCCAGTACTTC
>NA|TRBV20-1|few|TRBJ1-5
CSARDSWRGLGSQPQHF
TGCAGTGCTAGAGATTCCTGGAGGGGCCTGGGAAGTCAGCCCCAGCATTTT
>NA|TRBV18|many|TRBJ2-5
CASSPNGQETQYF
TGTGCCAGCTCACCAAATGGCCAAGAGACCCAGTACTTC
>TRBD2|TRBV20-1|once|TRBJ2-1
CSATTSGRHNEQFF
TGCAGTGCTACGACTAGCGGGAGGCACAATGAGCAGTTCTTC
>NA|TRBV2|many|TRBJ2-2
CASSELPARWAGELFF
TGTGCCAGCAGTGAACTTCCCGCCCGCTGGGCCGGGGAGCTGTTTTTT
>NA|TRBV4-3|many|TRBJ1-1
CASSQDRRTEAFF
TGCGCCAGCAGCCAAGATCGTCGGACTGAAGCTTTCTTT
>NA|TRBV29-1|NA|TRBJ2-1
CSVEGLRYNEQFF
TGCAGCGTTGAAGGACTACGTTACAATGAGCAGTTCTTC